These T cell receptor beta chains were read from a single sample in a study of neurological immune-mediated disorders. Each CDR3 protein is one row after TCRdb ran MiXCR on the 5' RACE reads. The sample shows about 70,000 distinct CDR3 sequences, more than 3% of them seen only once. The sample was PBMCs. The origin of the receptors is a woman between 45 and 60 years old with multiple sclerosis. Both conserved end residues are part of each CDR3. Not all rows give a size; the values are once, few, many and, for expanded clones, a class.

v_gene,j_gene,abundance,CDR3aa
TRBV12-3/TRBV12-4,TRBJ1-6,many,CASSFWQGINSPLHF
TRBV29-1,TRBJ2-5,many,CSVQPGAQETQYF
TRBV10-3,TRBJ2-1,many,CAIRPHTSSYNEQFF
TRBV20-1,TRBJ1-5,many,CSASLDSNQPQHF
TRBV4-3,TRBJ2-3,many,CASSQDKRWGTDTQYF
TRBV20-1,TRBJ2-6,many,CSARNRVRDDSGANVLTF
TRBV4-2,TRBJ2-7,many,CASSQAGGAGTYEQYF
TRBV9,TRBJ1-2,many,CASSETDYGYTF
TRBV3-1,TRBJ2-5,many,CASSQDVIGIQGRETQYF
TRBV28,TRBJ1-6,many,CASSLVTGNNSPLHF
TRBV12-5,TRBJ2-5,many,CASGLGQGFLGETQYF
TRBV12-3/TRBV12-4,TRBJ2-3,many,CASSFPGGRTDTQYF
TRBV7-2,TRBJ2-5,many,CASSRDSQETQYF
TRBV7-9,TRBJ2-3,many,CATEKTGGDTQYF
TRBV7-8,TRBJ2-1,many,CASSLGTSRYNEQFF
TRBV29-1,TRBJ2-3,many,CSVEDLREGQNHDTQYF
TRBV20-1,TRBJ2-1,many,CSARLLAGANEQFF
TRBV10-3,TRBJ2-2,many,CAISGPPRDTGELFF
TRBV2,TRBJ1-1,few,CASSVGRGNTEAFF
TRBV4-1,TRBJ2-1,many,CASSRSGNSYNEQFF
TRBV7-2,TRBJ1-5,few,CASSLVGDSNQPQHF
TRBV20-1,TRBJ2-7,many,CSARDWAGVNEQYF
TRBV29-1,TRBJ1-1,many,CSVDPGGGIKNTEAFF
TRBV20-1,TRBJ2-5,many,CSAHNSGGETQYF
TRBV5-1,TRBJ2-3,many,CASSLWVTSGDVTDTQYF
TRBV7-9,TRBJ2-7,many,CASTQGYEQYF
TRBV5-1,TRBJ2-3,many,CASSPGRVSTDTQYF
TRBV20-1,TRBJ2-7,many,CSAASVGGLSHEQYF
TRBV20-1,TRBJ2-1,many,CSAFPPLAGGPNEQFF
TRBV20-1,TRBJ2-7,many,CSARPQGYREQYF
TRBV6-6,TRBJ2-2,many,CASSSLGSDTGELFF
TRBV7-9,TRBJ2-2,many,CASSGFGELFF
TRBV12-3/TRBV12-4,TRBJ2-1,many,CASTPGGNEQFF
TRBV20-1,TRBJ2-1,many,CSALRGGPGNEQFF
TRBV6-5,TRBJ1-5,many,CASSRGQGGNQPQHF
TRBV20-1,TRBJ2-1,.,CSAAPLRSYNEQFF
TRBV28,TRBJ1-3,many,CASRNTLPRGVGNTIYF
TRBV9,TRBJ2-2,many,CASSTPGGGYGELFF
TRBV14,TRBJ1-6,many,CASSPGTGTPLHF
TRBV6-2/TRBV6-3,TRBJ2-6,many,CASRETGQANVLTF
TRBV20-1,TRBJ2-7,many,CSASRTSDYEQYF
TRBV20-1,TRBJ2-1,many,CSAPPASSSYNEQFF
TRBV7-6,TRBJ2-7,many,CASSLNRGVNYEQYF
TRBV27,TRBJ2-5,many,CASSQAQGSGETQYF
TRBV5-1,TRBJ1-1,many,CASSWTGTLGMDTEAFF
TRBV27,TRBJ1-6,many,CASRAWDREYSPLHF
TRBV6-6,TRBJ2-5,many,CASSYPGRGAGETQYF
TRBV6-5,TRBJ2-7,many,CASSKGTGIYEQYF
TRBV6-5,TRBJ2-1,many,CASSYLAGGPVEQFF
TRBV12-3/TRBV12-4,TRBJ2-7,many,CASSLELAGAREQYF
TRBV10-3,TRBJ1-6,many,CAISEGIRDSPLHF
TRBV20-1,TRBJ2-7,many,CSARDSGTSSHQQYF
TRBV5-1,TRBJ1-6,many,CASRLAVSSPLHF
TRBV12-3/TRBV12-4,TRBJ1-3,many,CASSFSNTIYF
TRBV29-1,TRBJ2-5,many,CSGRAGEETQYF
TRBV12-3/TRBV12-4,TRBJ2-1,many,CASSYRREGDNEQFF
TRBV20-1,TRBJ1-2,few,CSASGDRFYGYTF
TRBV18,TRBJ2-1,many,CASSPGSSGKNEQFF
TRBV7-9,TRBJ2-2,many,CASSNRAGVDTGELFF
TRBV20-1,TRBJ2-5,many,CSAQLAGLETQYF